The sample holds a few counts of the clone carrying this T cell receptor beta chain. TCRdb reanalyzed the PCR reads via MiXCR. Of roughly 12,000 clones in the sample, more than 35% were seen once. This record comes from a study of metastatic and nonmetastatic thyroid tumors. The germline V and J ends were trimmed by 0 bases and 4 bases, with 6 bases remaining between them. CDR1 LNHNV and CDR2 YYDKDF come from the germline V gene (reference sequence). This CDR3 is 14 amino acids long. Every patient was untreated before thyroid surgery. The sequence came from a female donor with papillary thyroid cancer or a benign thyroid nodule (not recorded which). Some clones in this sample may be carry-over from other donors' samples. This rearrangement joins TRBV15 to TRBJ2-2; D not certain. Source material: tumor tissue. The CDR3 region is CATSRDRATGELFF. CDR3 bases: TGTGCCACCAGCAGAGATCGGGCCACCGGGGAGCTGTTTTTT.